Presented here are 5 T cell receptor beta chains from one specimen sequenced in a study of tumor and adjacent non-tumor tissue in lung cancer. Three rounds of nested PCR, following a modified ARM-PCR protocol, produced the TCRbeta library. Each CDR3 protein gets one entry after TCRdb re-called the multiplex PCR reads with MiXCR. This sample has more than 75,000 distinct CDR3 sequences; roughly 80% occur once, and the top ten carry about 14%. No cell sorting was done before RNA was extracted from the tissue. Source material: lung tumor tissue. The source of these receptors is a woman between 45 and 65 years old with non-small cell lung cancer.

The CDR3 sequence is CASSRISGSTGELFF. Written as DNA, the CDR3 is TGCGCCAGCAGCCGGATTAGCGGGAGTACCGGGGAGCTGTTTTTT. V usage is TRBV4-1 and J usage is TRBJ2-2; TRBD2 matches 9 bases. Per germline, CDR1 MGHRA and CDR2 YSYEKL. This CDR3 region has 15 residues. V lost 4 bases, J lost 5 bases, and 5 bases stayed unmatched.

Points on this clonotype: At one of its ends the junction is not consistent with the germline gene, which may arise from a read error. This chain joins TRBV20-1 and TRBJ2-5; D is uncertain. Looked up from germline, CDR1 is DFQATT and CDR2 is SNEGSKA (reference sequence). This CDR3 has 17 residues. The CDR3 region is CSAISPTTLGPKEAQYF. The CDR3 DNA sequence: TGCAGTGCTATCAGTCCGACAACCCTTGGGCCCAAAGAGGCCCAGTACTTC.

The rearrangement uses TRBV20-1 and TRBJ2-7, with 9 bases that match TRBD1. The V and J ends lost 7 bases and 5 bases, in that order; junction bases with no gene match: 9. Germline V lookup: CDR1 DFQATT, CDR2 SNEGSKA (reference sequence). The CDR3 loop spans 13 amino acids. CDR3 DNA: TGCAGTGTGCACCGGGACAGGGACAACGAGCAGTACTTC. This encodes CSVHRDRDNEQYF.

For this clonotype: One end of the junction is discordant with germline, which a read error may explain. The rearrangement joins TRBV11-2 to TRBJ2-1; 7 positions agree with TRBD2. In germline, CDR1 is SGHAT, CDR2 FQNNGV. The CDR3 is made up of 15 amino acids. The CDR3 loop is CASCFISGGDNEQFF. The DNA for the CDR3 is TGTGCCAGCTGCTTTATATCGGGAGGAGACAACGAGCAGTTCTTC.

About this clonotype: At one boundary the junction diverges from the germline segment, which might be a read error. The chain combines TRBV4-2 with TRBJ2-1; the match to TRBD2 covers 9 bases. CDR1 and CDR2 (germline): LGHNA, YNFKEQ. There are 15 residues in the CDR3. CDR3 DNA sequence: TGTGTCAGCAGCCAATCCCCTAGCGGGAAGGATGAGCAGCTCTTC. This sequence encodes CVSSQSPSGKDEQLF.